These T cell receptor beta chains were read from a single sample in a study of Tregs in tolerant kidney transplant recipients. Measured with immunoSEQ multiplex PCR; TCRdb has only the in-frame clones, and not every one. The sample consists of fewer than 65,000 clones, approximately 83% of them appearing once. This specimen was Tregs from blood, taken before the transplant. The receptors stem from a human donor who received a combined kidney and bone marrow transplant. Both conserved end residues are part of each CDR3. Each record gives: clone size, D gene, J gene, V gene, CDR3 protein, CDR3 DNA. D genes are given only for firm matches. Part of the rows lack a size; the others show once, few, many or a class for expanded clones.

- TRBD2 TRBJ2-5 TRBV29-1 CSASGLAGVGETQYF TGCAGCGCTTCGGGACTAGCGGGGGTTGGGGAGACCCAGTACTTC
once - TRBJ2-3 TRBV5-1 CASSLGRGPDTQYF TGCGCCAGCAGCTTGGGGAGGGGGCCAGATACGCAGTATTTT
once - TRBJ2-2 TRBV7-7 CASSPRESNTGELFF TGTGCCAGCAGCCCGAGGGAGAGTAACACCGGGGAGCTGTTTTTT
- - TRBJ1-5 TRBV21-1 CASSKSRRENSNQPQHF TGTGCCAGCAGCAAATCTCGCAGAGAAAATAGCAATCAGCCCCAGCATTTT
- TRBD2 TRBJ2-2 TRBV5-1 CASSLALGGGKSGELFF TGCGCCAGCAGCTTGGCCCTAGGCGGGGGAAAGTCCGGGGAGCTGTTTTTT
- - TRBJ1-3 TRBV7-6 CASSSSPNFSGNTIYF TGTGCCAGCAGCTCAAGCCCTAATTTCTCTGGAAACACCATATATTTT
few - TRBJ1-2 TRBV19 CASSRSLYGYTF TGTGCCAGTAGTAGATCGCTATATGGCTACACCTTC
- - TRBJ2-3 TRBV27 CASRPGSTDTQYF TGTGCCAGCAGGCCCGGGAGCACAGATACGCAGTATTTT
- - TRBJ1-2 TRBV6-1 CASSEGQGTYGYTF TGTGCCAGCAGTGAAGGGCAGGGGACCTATGGCTACACCTTC
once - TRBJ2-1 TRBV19 CASRAFSGLSYNEQFF TGTGCCAGTAGGGCTTTTAGCGGACTCTCCTACAATGAGCAGTTCTTC
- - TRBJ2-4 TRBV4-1 CASSQDRTGGAKNIQYF TGCGCCAGCAGCCAAGATCGAACAGGCGGAGCCAAAAACATTCAGTACTTC
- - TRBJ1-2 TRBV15 CATSNCLGCGKTYGYTF TGTGCCACCAGCAACTGCTTAGGGTGTGGAAAGACCTATGGCTACACCTTC
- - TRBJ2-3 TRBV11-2 CASSPTGDTQYF TGTGCCAGCAGCCCCACTGGGGATACGCAGTATTTT
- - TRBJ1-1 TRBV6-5 CASSPGQNTEAFF TGTGCCAGCAGCCCCGGACAGAACACTGAAGCTTTCTTT
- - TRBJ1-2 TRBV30 CAWSWDPSNYGYTF TGTGCCTGGAGTTGGGACCCATCTAACTATGGCTACACCTTC
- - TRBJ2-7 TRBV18 CASSPEWASYEQYF TGTGCCAGCTCACCAGAGTGGGCTTCCTACGAGCAGTACTTC
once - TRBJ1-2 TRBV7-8 CASSLASGSVESYGYTF TGTGCCAGCAGCTTAGCGAGTGGGTCAGTAGAAAGCTATGGCTACACCTTC
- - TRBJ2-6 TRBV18 CASSSTMVSGANVLTF TGTGCCAGCTCATCGACCATGGTCTCTGGGGCCAACGTCCTGACTTTC
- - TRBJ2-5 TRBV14 CASSPLNRGSIGETQYF TGTGCCAGCAGCCCATTAAATCGGGGGTCGATAGGAGAGACCCAGTACTTC
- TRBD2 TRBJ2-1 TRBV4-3 CASSLFAAGGGEQFF TGCGCCAGCAGCCTCTTCGCGGCGGGAGGTGGTGAGCAGTTCTTC
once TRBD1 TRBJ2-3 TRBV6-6 CASSYSRGPDTDTQYF TGTGCCAGCAGTTACTCGAGGGGGCCCGACACAGATACGCAGTATTTT
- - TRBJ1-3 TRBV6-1 CASGLGGGLRNTIYF TGTGCCAGCGGCTTAGGGGGGGGGTTGCGAAACACCATATATTTT
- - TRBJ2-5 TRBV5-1 CASSLVAALQETQYF TGCGCCAGCAGCTTGGTCGCAGCCCTCCAAGAGACCCAGTACTTC